Sequencing of this T cell receptor beta chain was carried out in a study of CD8 T cells in ankylosing spondylitis. TCRdb called the 5' RACE reads again in MiXCR, with one record for every CDR3 protein. The sample comprises 800,000 to 900,000 distinct CDR3 sequences, about 11% of which are singletons, and about 0.5% rests with the top ten. Concerning this clonotype itself: Its antigen is undetermined.

Findings of the study overall: Disease-associated clonotypes exhibited CD8+ identity and were relatively infrequent in peripheral blood. Within ankylosing spondylitis blood, a TCR beta motif made up of roughly eight highly homologous variants appeared to be characteristic.

V was clipped by 6 bases and J by 1 base, with 12 bases between them. Germline V gene data show CDR1 as DFQATT and CDR2 as SNEGSKA (reference sequence). The CDR3 is 13 residues long. This TCR was sampled from a male donor with ankylosing spondylitis. The chain joins TRBV20-1 to TRBJ1-2; maybe TRBD1 (6 bases). Specimen: blood, either unsorted or a sorted T cell fraction (not recorded which). The CDR3 loop reads CSAGQLNNYGYTF. Here the CDR3 DNA reads TGCAGTGCCGGACAGTTGAATAACTATGGCTACACCTTC.